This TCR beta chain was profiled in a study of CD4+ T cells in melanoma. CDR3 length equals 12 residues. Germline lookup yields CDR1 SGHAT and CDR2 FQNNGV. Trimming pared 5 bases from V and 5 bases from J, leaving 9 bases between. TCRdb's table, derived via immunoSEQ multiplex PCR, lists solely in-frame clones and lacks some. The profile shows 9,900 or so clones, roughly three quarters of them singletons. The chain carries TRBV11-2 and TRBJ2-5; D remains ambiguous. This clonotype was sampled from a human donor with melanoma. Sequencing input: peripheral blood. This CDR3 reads CASSHLRETQYF. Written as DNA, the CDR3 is TGTGCCAGCAGCCACTTGCGTGAGACCCAGTACTTC.